The 10 T cell receptor beta chains presented below share a single source sample, sequenced in a study of blood T cell repertoires in COVID-19. Here immunoSEQ multiplex PCR was the method, and the copy in TCRdb shows in-frame clones only, minus some. Of roughly 200,000 clones listed, more than 75% are singletons. The sequenced sample was peripheral blood. The receptors were gathered from a woman under 30 who had recovered from COVID-19.

The V call is TRBV10-3, the J call TRBJ1-1; D possibly corresponds to TRBD1 (6 bases). V lost 4 bases to trimming and J lost 0 bases, with 12 bases between them. The germline V gene has CDR1 ENHRY and CDR2 SYGVKD. The CDR3 loop spans 15 amino acids. Here the CDR3 DNA reads TGTGCCATCAGTGCCCTACAGGGTGTGAACACTGAAGCTTTCTTT. Encoded protein: CAISALQGVNTEAFF.

The rearrangement links TRBV9 to TRBJ1-6; D not certain. Germline CDR1 reads SGDLS; CDR2 reads YYNGEE. V lost 0 bases and J 6 bases, leaving 10 bases between the germline ends. The CDR3 covers 15 residues. The CDR3 region has the DNA TGTGCCAGCAGCGTAGATACTTTTGGTAATTCACCCCTCCACTTT. Translated: CASSVDTFGNSPLHF.

The gene calls are TRBV11-1 and TRBJ1-1; TRBD1 matches at 9 bases. V was pared by 7 bases and J by 3 bases, with 12 bases of the junction left unmatched. From germline, CDR1 is SGHAT and CDR2 FQDESV (reference sequence). The CDR3 has 16 amino acids. The CDR3 region has the DNA TGTGCCAGCAAGAACCTGTTGGGACAGGGTGACACTGAAGCTTTCTTT. This sequence encodes CASKNLLGQGDTEAFF.

In its sample, this clone was seen a few times. The chain combines TRBV19 with TRBJ1-2; 7 bases map to TRBD1. The germline gives CDR1 LNHDA, CDR2 SQIVND (reference sequence). The CDR3 has 16 residues. Trimming took 1 base from V and 2 from J; bases not matched to a gene: 7. The CDR3 bases are TGTGCCAGTAGTATAGCCCTATCACAGGGGAACTATGGCTACACCTTC. Translated: CASSIALSQGNYGYTF.

This chain joins TRBV7-3 and TRBJ2-3; TRBD2 aligns across 8 bases. The CDR3 spans 14 residues. Germline CDR1 is SGHTA and CDR2 is FQGTGA. Unmatched junction bases numbered 3, after V lost 7 bases and J lost 0 bases. CDR3 sequence (DNA): TGTGCCAGCAAACTAGCGGATAGCACAGATACGCAGTATTTT. Translating it yields CASKLADSTDTQYF.

This clone appeared a few times. The rearrangement uses TRBV6-5 and TRBJ2-5, with 7 nucleotides matching TRBD2. CDR3 length: 14 residues. V trimming: 6 bases; J trimming: 3 bases; junction bases outside the gene matches: 7. Germline-derived CDR1 and CDR2 are MNHEY and SVGAGI. The CDR3 region is CASSSWAGEETQYF. The CDR3 DNA sequence: TGTGCCAGCAGCTCATGGGCGGGGGAAGAGACCCAGTACTTC.

The chain uses TRBV2 and TRBJ2-1; TRBD1 aligns across 10 bases. Germline loops: CDR1 SNHLY, CDR2 FYNNEI. V lost 0 bases and J lost 3; bases outside the gene matches: 5. The CDR3 length is 17 residues. CDR3 DNA sequence: TGTGCCAGCAGTGAAGCCTGGGGGACAGGGGTCTACAATGAGCAGTTCTTC. Translating it yields CASSEAWGTGVYNEQFF.

This clone came up once. The V gene is TRBV7-8, the J gene TRBJ2-7; 8 bases align to TRBD1. V dropped 6 bases and J dropped 0; count of bases not matched to a gene: 7. The CDR3 extends over 15 amino acids. Germline CDR1 SGHVS, CDR2 FQNEAQ. In nucleotides, the CDR3 is TGTGCCAGCAGAAGAACGGGACAGGTCTCCTACGAGCAGTACTTC. Encoded protein: CASRRTGQVSYEQYF.

The chain couples TRBV2 to TRBJ2-5; tentative D call: TRBD1 (6 bases). The CDR3 spans 15 residues. Per the germline V gene, CDR1 is SNHLY and CDR2 is FYNNEI. V was clipped by 6 bases and J by 5 bases, with 19 bases between them. The DNA of the CDR3 is TGTGCCAGCAGCTTTATGAGGGGGTTGGTCGAGACCCAGTACTTC. Its protein product is CASSFMRGLVETQYF.

The V and J genes are TRBV15 and TRBJ1-1, with 8 bases aligning to TRBD1. The ends lost 1 base at V and 1 base at J; junction bases unmatched: 11. The CDR3 has 18 amino acids. Germline CDR1 reads LNHNV; CDR2 reads YYDKDF (reference sequence). The CDR3 spells CATSRGNSGTGSNTEAFF. CDR3 nucleotides: TGTGCCACCAGCAGAGGGAATTCTGGGACAGGATCGAACACTGAAGCTTTCTTT.